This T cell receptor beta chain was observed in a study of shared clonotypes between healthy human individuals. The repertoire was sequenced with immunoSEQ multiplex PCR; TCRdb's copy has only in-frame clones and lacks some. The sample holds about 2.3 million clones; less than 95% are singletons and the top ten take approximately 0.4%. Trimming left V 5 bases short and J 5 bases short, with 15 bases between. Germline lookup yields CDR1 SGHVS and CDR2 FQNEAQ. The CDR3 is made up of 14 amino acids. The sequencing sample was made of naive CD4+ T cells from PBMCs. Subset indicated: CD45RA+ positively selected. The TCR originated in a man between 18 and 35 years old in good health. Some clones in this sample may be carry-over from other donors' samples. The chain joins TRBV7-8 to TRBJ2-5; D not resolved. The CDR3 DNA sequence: TGTGCCAGCAGCCCCCGATGGGTGGGGGAGACCCAGTACTTC. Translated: CASSPRWVGETQYF. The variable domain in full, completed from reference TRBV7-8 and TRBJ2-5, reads GAGVSQSPRYKVAKRGQDVALRCDPISGHVSLFWYQQALGQGPEFLTYFQNEAQLDKSGLPSDRFFAERPEGSVSTLKIQRTQQEDSAVYLCASSPRWVGETQYFGPGTRLLVL.